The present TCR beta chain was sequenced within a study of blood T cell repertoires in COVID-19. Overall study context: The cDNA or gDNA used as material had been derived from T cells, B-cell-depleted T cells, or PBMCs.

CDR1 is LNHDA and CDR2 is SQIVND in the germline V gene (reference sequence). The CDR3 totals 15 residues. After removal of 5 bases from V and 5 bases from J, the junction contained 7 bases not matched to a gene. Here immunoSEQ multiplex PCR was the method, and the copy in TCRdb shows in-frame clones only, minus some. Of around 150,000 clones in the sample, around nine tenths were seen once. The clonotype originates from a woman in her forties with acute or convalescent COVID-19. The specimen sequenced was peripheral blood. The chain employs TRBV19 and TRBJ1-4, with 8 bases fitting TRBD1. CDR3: CASSFGQGPNEKLFF. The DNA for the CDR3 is TGTGCCAGTAGTTTTGGACAGGGACCGAATGAAAAACTGTTTTTT.